The rows below give T cell receptor beta chains drawn from one sample of a study of Graves' ophthalmopathy and Graves' hyperthyroidism. TCRdb re-analysed the multiplex PCR reads in MiXCR, keeping a single row per CDR3 protein. The sample lists hundreds of thousands of distinct CDR3 sequences; under 25% were seen once. The sequenced sample was peripheral blood. All receptors derive from a woman under 30 with stable Graves' hyperthyroidism. The CDR3 runs from the conserved cysteine through the conserved F or W. A D gene is named only where the DNA matches it firmly. Some rows mark clone size as missing; the rest say once, few, many or name a class of expanded clone.

CDR3: CASRQLAKNIKYF
DNA: TGTGCCAGCCGTCAGCTAGCCAAAAACATTAAGTACTTC
J: TRBJ2-4
D: -
size: -
V: TRBV7-9

CDR3: CASSDGRGNQPQHF
DNA: TGTGCCAGCAGTGATGGGCGTGGCAATCAGCCCCAGCATTTT
J: TRBJ1-5
D: -
size: -
V: TRBV6-1

CDR3: CASSPLFDRIEPGELFF
DNA: TGTGCCAGCAGTCCCCTCTTTGACAGGATAGAACCCGGGGAGCTGTTTTTT
J: TRBJ2-2
D: -
size: many
V: TRBV27

CDR3: CSVVRPGGEQYF
DNA: TGCAGCGTTGTAAGACCCGGAGGCGAGCAGTACTTC
J: TRBJ2-7
D: -
size: many
V: TRBV29-1

CDR3: CASSPIDSYEQYF
DNA: TGTGCCAGCAGCCCGATTGACAGCTACGAGCAGTACTTC
J: TRBJ2-7
D: -
size: -
V: TRBV11-2

CDR3: CASSYGHSQETQYF
DNA: TGTGCCAGCAGTTACGGACACTCCCAAGAGACCCAGTACTTC
J: TRBJ2-5
D: -
size: many
V: TRBV6-5

CDR3: CASSLRGSSVEAFF
DNA: TGTGCCAGCAGCTTAAGGGGGTCCTCAGTTGAAGCTTTCTTT
J: TRBJ1-1
D: -
size: many
V: TRBV7-2

CDR3: CASSQWGNTEAFF
DNA: TGTGCCAGCAGCCAATGGGGCAATACTGAAGCTTTCTTT
J: TRBJ1-1
D: -
size: many
V: TRBV14

CDR3: CASSPRLDRGQDSPLHF
DNA: TGTGCCAGCAGTCCCAGACTCGACAGGGGGCAGGATTCACCCCTCCACTTT
J: TRBJ1-6
D: TRBD1
size: many
V: TRBV27

CDR3: CASSSNDPGRQPQHF
DNA: TGTGCCAGCAGTTCAAATGACCCAGGACGGCAGCCCCAGCATTTT
J: TRBJ1-5
D: -
size: -
V: TRBV6-2/TRBV6-3

CDR3: CASSPKAGGQKTQYF
DNA: TGCGCCAGCAGCCCCAAAGCGGGAGGGCAAAAGACCCAGTACTTC
J: TRBJ2-5
D: TRBD2
size: -
V: TRBV5-1

CDR3: CASSFNRNTEAFF
DNA: TGTGCCAGCAGTTTCAACAGGAACACTGAAGCTTTCTTT
J: TRBJ1-1
D: -
size: many
V: TRBV27

CDR3: CSAKTGTGTARGTEAFF
DNA: TGCAGTGCTAAGACCGGGACAGGGACGGCGCGGGGCACTGAAGCTTTCTTT
J: TRBJ1-1
D: TRBD1
size: many
V: TRBV20-1

CDR3: CASSYLKDEQYF
DNA: TGTGCCAGCAGTTACTTGAAGGACGAGCAGTACTTC
J: TRBJ2-7
D: -
size: many
V: TRBV6-2/TRBV6-3

CDR3: CSTIWGGNSPLHF
DNA: TGCAGTACAATTTGGGGCGGTAATTCACCCCTCCACTTT
J: TRBJ1-6
D: -
size: many
V: TRBV20-1

CDR3: CASQGQAVNNSPLHF
DNA: TGTGCCAGCCAAGGACAGGCGGTTAATAATTCACCCCTCCACTTT
J: TRBJ1-6
D: TRBD1
size: -
V: TRBV6-2/TRBV6-3

CDR3: CAWSTGENQPQHF
DNA: TGTGCCTGGAGTACAGGGGAGAATCAGCCCCAGCATTTT
J: TRBJ1-5
D: TRBD1
size: many
V: TRBV30

CDR3: CSASTGTTYEQYF
DNA: TGCAGTGCTAGCACCGGGACAACCTACGAGCAGTACTTC
J: TRBJ2-7
D: -
size: many
V: TRBV20-1

CDR3: CSVKQGSYEQYF
DNA: TGCAGCGTTAAACAGGGCAGCTACGAGCAGTACTTC
J: TRBJ2-7
D: -
size: many
V: TRBV29-1

CDR3: CASSPKTGKNTEAFF
DNA: TGTGCCAGTAGTCCAAAGACAGGGAAGAACACTGAAGCTTTCTTT
J: TRBJ1-1
D: TRBD1
size: many
V: TRBV19

CDR3: CAISGLAGAVEQYF
DNA: TGTGCCATCTCTGGACTAGCGGGAGCGGTCGAGCAGTACTTC
J: TRBJ2-7
D: TRBD2
size: many
V: TRBV6-2/TRBV6-3

CDR3: CASSGGLLSGANVLTF
DNA: TGTGCCAGTAGTGGGGGACTGCTCTCTGGGGCCAACGTCCTGACTTTC
J: TRBJ2-6
D: -
size: -
V: TRBV19

CDR3: CASSYSATGEDYGYTF
DNA: TGTGCCAGCAGTTACTCGGCTACAGGGGAGGACTATGGCTACACCTTC
J: TRBJ1-2
D: TRBD1
size: few
V: TRBV6-5

CDR3: CSAGTSGREYF
DNA: TGCAGTGCTGGGACTAGCGGGAGGGAGTACTTC
J: TRBJ2-7
D: TRBD2
size: many
V: TRBV20-1

CDR3: CASSYSRTTNTEAFF
DNA: TGTGCCAGCAGTTACTCTCGGACCACGAACACTGAAGCTTTCTTT
J: TRBJ1-1
D: -
size: many
V: TRBV6-5

CDR3: CASSSGVFESFF
DNA: TGTGCCAGCAGCTCAGGGGTTTTCGAGTCTTTCTTT
J: TRBJ1-1
D: -
size: -
V: TRBV7-2

CDR3: CASSLGGTEGGYTF
DNA: TGTGCCAGCAGCTTAGGGGGGACAGAAGGAGGCTACACCTTC
J: TRBJ1-2
D: TRBD1
size: many
V: TRBV7-9

CDR3: CASSLLSSSAIQYF
DNA: TGTGCCAGCAGCTTACTTAGTAGTTCTGCCATTCAGTACTTC
J: TRBJ2-4
D: -
size: many
V: TRBV11-2

CDR3: CSASGSQNTGELFF
DNA: TGCAGTGCCAGCGGGAGCCAGAACACCGGGGAGCTGTTTTTT
J: TRBJ2-2
D: TRBD2
size: -
V: TRBV20-1

CDR3: CASSLPGTREQYF
DNA: TGTGCCAGCAGCTTACCAGGGACACGCGAGCAGTACTTC
J: TRBJ2-7
D: -
size: -
V: TRBV7-8

CDR3: CASSLVPSGAYEQYF
DNA: TGTGCCAGCAGCTTAGTCCCTAGCGGGGCCTACGAGCAGTACTTC
J: TRBJ2-7
D: TRBD2
size: many
V: TRBV11-2

CDR3: CASEREGRRGQPQHF
DNA: TGTGCCAGCGAAAGGGAGGGGAGACGAGGTCAGCCCCAGCATTTT
J: TRBJ1-5
D: -
size: many
V: TRBV6-1

CDR3: CASGERNTGELFF
DNA: TGTGCCAGCGGAGAAAGAAACACCGGGGAGCTGTTTTTT
J: TRBJ2-2
D: -
size: -
V: TRBV6-1

CDR3: CASSLRARQGLGQGGANVLTF
DNA: TGTGCCAGCAGCTTACGAGCCAGACAGGGGTTGGGACAGGGTGGGGCCAACGTCCTGACTTTC
J: TRBJ2-6
D: TRBD1
size: -
V: TRBV7-2

CDR3: CASSPQGASGEQYF
DNA: TGTGCCAGCAGCCCTCAGGGGGCTTCTGGCGAGCAGTACTTC
J: TRBJ2-7
D: TRBD1
size: -
V: TRBV7-9

CDR3: CSVAQGAYEQYF
DNA: TGCAGCGTTGCACAGGGGGCCTACGAGCAGTACTTC
J: TRBJ2-7
D: TRBD1
size: many
V: TRBV29-1

CDR3: CASSFSGTSGTGEQYF
DNA: TGTGCCAGCAGTTTTTCAGGCACTAGCGGGACGGGCGAGCAGTACTTC
J: TRBJ2-7
D: TRBD2
size: -
V: TRBV12-3/TRBV12-4

CDR3: CAWRLTGYTF
DNA: TGTGCCTGGAGACTTACGGGCTACACCTTC
J: TRBJ1-2
D: -
size: many
V: TRBV30

CDR3: CASRESSGNEQYF
DNA: TGCGCCAGCAGAGAATCTAGCGGCAACGAGCAGTACTTC
J: TRBJ2-7
D: TRBD2
size: few
V: TRBV5-1

CDR3: CASSERDTFSYEQYF
DNA: TGCGCCAGCAGCGAAAGGGACACATTCTCCTACGAGCAGTACTTC
J: TRBJ2-7
D: -
size: many
V: TRBV4-1

CDR3: CASSIPIAGGYNEQFF
DNA: TGTGCCAGTAGTATTCCTATAGCGGGAGGCTACAATGAGCAGTTCTTC
J: TRBJ2-1
D: TRBD2
size: -
V: TRBV19

CDR3: CASSLGSSGNYEQYF
DNA: TGTGCCAGCAGTTTAGGGTCTAGCGGCAACTACGAGCAGTACTTC
J: TRBJ2-7
D: TRBD2
size: -
V: TRBV12-3/TRBV12-4

CDR3: CASSEWTIYSNQPQHF
DNA: TGTGCCAGCAGTGAATGGACAATTTATAGCAATCAGCCCCAGCATTTT
J: TRBJ1-5
D: -
size: -
V: TRBV6-1

CDR3: CASSPLGGQGIFGFYEQYF
DNA: TGTGCCAGCAGCCCCCTAGGGGGACAGGGGATTTTTGGTTTCTACGAGCAGTACTTC
J: TRBJ2-7
D: TRBD1
size: many
V: TRBV11-2

CDR3: CASSLDGTFRRETQYF
DNA: TGTGCCAGCAGTTTAGATGGTACATTCAGGCGGGAGACCCAGTACTTC
J: TRBJ2-5
D: -
size: -
V: TRBV12-3/TRBV12-4

CDR3: CASSWDRRSYNSPLHF
DNA: TGTGCCAGCAGTTGGGACCGCCGCTCCTATAATTCACCCCTCCACTTT
J: TRBJ1-6
D: -
size: many
V: TRBV28

CDR3: CSVVLAGTQYF
DNA: TGCAGCGTTGTACTAGCAGGGACCCAGTACTTC
J: TRBJ2-5
D: -
size: -
V: TRBV29-1

CDR3: CASSLQAAQPYEQYF
DNA: TGTGCCAGCAGCTTACAGGCAGCCCAGCCCTACGAGCAGTACTTC
J: TRBJ2-7
D: -
size: many
V: TRBV7-2

CDR3: CASSLGQADKQYF
DNA: TGTGCCAGCAGCTTGGGACAGGCCGACAAGCAGTACTTC
J: TRBJ2-7
D: TRBD1
size: many
V: TRBV2

CDR3: CASSYSRHASGNTIYF
DNA: TGTGCCAGCAGTTACTCGAGACACGCAAGTGGAAACACCATATATTTT
J: TRBJ1-3
D: -
size: many
V: TRBV6-5